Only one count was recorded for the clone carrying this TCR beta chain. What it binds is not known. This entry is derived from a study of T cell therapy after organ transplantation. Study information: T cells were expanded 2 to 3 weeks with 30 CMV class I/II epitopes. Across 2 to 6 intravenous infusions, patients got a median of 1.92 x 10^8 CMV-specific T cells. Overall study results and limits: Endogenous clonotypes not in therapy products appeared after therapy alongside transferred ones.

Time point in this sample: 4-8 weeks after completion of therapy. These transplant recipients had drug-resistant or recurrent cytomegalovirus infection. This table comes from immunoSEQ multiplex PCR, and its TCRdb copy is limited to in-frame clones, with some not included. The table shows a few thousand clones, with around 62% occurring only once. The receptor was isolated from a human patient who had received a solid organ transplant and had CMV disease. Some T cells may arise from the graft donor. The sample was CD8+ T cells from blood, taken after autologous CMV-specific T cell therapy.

Written as DNA, the CDR3 is TGTGCCAGCAGCTCGACAGGGGAGGGCGGGGAGCTGTTTTTT. Its protein is CASSSTGEGGELFF. The chain couples TRBV5-5 to TRBJ2-2, with D tentatively TRBD1 (8 bases). CDR3 size: 14 residues. The ends were cut back, 3 bases at V and 7 bases at J, with 13 bases in the middle. Germline V gene data show CDR1 as SGHKS and CDR2 as YYEKEE (reference sequence).